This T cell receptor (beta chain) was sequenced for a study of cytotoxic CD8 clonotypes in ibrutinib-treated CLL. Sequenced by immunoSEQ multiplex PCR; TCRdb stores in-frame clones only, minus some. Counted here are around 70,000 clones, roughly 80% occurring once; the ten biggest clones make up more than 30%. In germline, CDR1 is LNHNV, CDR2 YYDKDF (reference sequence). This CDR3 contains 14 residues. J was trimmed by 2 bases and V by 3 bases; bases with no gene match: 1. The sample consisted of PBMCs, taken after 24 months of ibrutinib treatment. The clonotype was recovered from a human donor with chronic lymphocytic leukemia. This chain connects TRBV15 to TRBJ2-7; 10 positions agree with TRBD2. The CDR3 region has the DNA TGTGCCACCAGCAGCGGGACTAGCGCCTACGAGCAGTACTTC. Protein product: CATSSGTSAYEQYF. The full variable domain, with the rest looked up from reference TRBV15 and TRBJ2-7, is DAMVIQNPRYQVTQFGKPVTLSCSQTLNHNVMYWYQQKSSQAPKLLFHYYDKDFNNEADTPDNFQSRRPNTSFCFLDIRSPGLGDTAMYLCATSSGTSAYEQYFGPGTRLTVT.